The 27 T cell receptor beta chains in this list originate from one sample, sequenced in a study of blood T cell repertoires in COVID-19. Using immunoSEQ multiplex PCR, the repertoire was profiled, and TCRdb retains in-frame clones only, with some absent. The table has 35,000 to 55,000 clones, 83% seen once. Specimen: peripheral blood. The receptors originated from a man aged 55 to 70 with active COVID-19.

The genes are TRBV6-5 and TRBJ1-1; TRBD1 might be the D (5 bases). The CDR3 extends over 13 amino acids. V dropped 7 bases and J dropped 5 bases, with 14 bases sitting between them. The germline V gene has CDR1 MNHEY and CDR2 SVGAGI. The CDR3 reads CASTAQGWTEAFF. The CDR3 DNA is TGTGCCAGCACCGCCCAGGGTTGGACTGAAGCTTTCTTT.

This chain connects TRBV7-2 to TRBJ1-6, with TRBD1 identical over 8 bases. The CDR3 runs to 16 residues. Trimming at V came to 1 base and at J to 4 bases, leaving 3 bases not matched to a gene. CDR1 and CDR2 (germline): SGHTA, FQGNSA. DNA for the CDR3: TGTGCCAGCAGCTTAGGCAGGGGGCGGTATAATTCACCCCTCCACTTT. The encoded protein is CASSLGRGRYNSPLHF.

This clone was observed a handful of times. The chain couples TRBV11-1 to TRBJ1-6, with 9 bases lining up with TRBD1. The V segment lost 4 bases and the J segment 6 bases; nucleotides outside the gene matches: 7. The V gene's germline CDR1 is SGHAT and CDR2 FQDESV (reference sequence). There are 16 residues in the CDR3. CDR3: CASSSKPGQGNSPLHF. In DNA, the CDR3 is TGTGCCAGCAGCTCAAAACCGGGACAGGGTAATTCACCCCTCCACTTT.

V gene TRBV3-1 (or the pseudogene TRBV3-2) combines with J gene TRBJ1-1; D is possibly TRBD1 (6 bases). Germline V gene sequence: CDR1 LGHDT, CDR2 YNNKEL (reference sequence). Trimming took 4 bases from V and 4 from J, leaving 19 bases between them. The length of the CDR3 is 16 residues. DNA for the CDR3: TGTGCCAGCAGCCTCGGGGCAGGGGCGCTTAGCACTGAAGCTTTCTTT. Protein sequence: CASSLGAGALSTEAFF.

CDR3 sequence (DNA): TGCGCCAGCAGCCCCCCATACGGGGAAACCGACGAAAAACTGTTTTTT. Its translation is CASSPPYGETDEKLFF. The chain combines TRBV4-1 with TRBJ1-4; the D is unclear. The germline V gene has CDR1 MGHRA and CDR2 YSYEKL. V was trimmed by 4 bases and J by 8 bases, leaving 20 bases between them. This CDR3 spans 16 amino acids.

The V and J genes are TRBV28 and TRBJ1-6; 12 positions agree with TRBD1. V trimming: 6 bases; J trimming: 5 bases; junction bases outside the gene matches: 8. The CDR3 length is 17 residues. Germline loops: CDR1 MDHEN, CDR2 SYDVKM. The CDR3 DNA is TGTGCCAGCAGCACCACCGGGACAGGGGGCCATAATTCACCCCTCCACTTT. Translated: CASSTTGTGGHNSPLHF.

The rearrangement uses TRBV3-1 (or the pseudogene TRBV3-2) and TRBJ2-7, with a weak D call TRBD2 (5 bases). CDR1 is LGHDT and CDR2 is YNNKEL in the germline V gene (reference sequence). V lost 3 bases to trimming and J lost 0 bases, with 18 bases between them. This CDR3 is built from 17 residues. CDR3 region: CASSQAFRSGFSYEQYF. Here the CDR3 DNA reads TGTGCCAGCAGCCAGGCCTTTAGGAGCGGCTTCTCCTACGAGCAGTACTTC.

This sequence joins TRBV15 and TRBJ1-1; D is possibly TRBD1 (6 bases). The CDR3 sequence is 15 residues long. Trimming cost V 8 bases and J 0 bases, with 16 bases left between them. Germline V lookup: CDR1 LNHNV, CDR2 YYDKDF (reference sequence). The CDR3 spells CATLPTRGMNTEAFF. The CDR3 region has the DNA TGTGCCACCCTTCCTACTAGGGGGATGAACACTGAAGCTTTCTTT.

The rearrangement joins TRBV7-9 to TRBJ2-3; 7 positions match TRBD2. Looked up from germline, CDR1 is SEHNR and CDR2 is FQNEAQ (reference sequence). V shed 5 bases and J 1 base; nucleotides not matched to a gene: 6. The CDR3 sequence is 15 residues long. The CDR3 nucleotides read TGTGCCAGCAGCCCTGGTACTAGCGGCACAGATACGCAGTATTTT. It yields the protein CASSPGTSGTDTQYF.

This clone has a handful of counts. This chain connects TRBV12-3 or TRBV12-4 to TRBJ1-5; D uncertain. The V end lost 8 bases, the J end lost 1 base, and 6 bases lay between the germline ends. This CDR3 has 12 amino acids. The CDR3 bases are TGTGCCAGCCGGGTGAGCAATCAGCCCCAGCATTTT. Translation: CASRVSNQPQHF.

The chain employs TRBV19 and TRBJ2-4; the D is unclear. This CDR3 is built from 16 residues. Germline lookup yields CDR1 LNHDA and CDR2 SQIVND (reference sequence). V shed 5 bases and J shed 4 bases, with 18 bases lying between them. CDR3 residues: CASSRRGGVRKNIQYF. DNA of the CDR3: TGTGCCAGTAGTCGGAGAGGCGGAGTGCGAAAAAACATTCAGTACTTC.

The chain has TRBV6-5 and TRBJ1-3; the D is unclear. This CDR3 comprises 15 residues. Between the trimmed V and J ends, which lost 7 bases and 0 bases, there was a span of 13 bases. Germline lookup yields CDR1 MNHEY and CDR2 SVGAGI. CDR3 in DNA: TGTGCCAGCACCGCAAGCTATAACTCTGGAAACACCATATATTTT. Translating gives CASTASYNSGNTIYF.

The V and J genes are TRBV19 and TRBJ2-7; 11 positions agree with TRBD2. This CDR3 spans 15 amino acids. Trimming took 3 bases from V and 7 from J; bases not matched to a gene: 8. Germline V gene sequence: CDR1 LNHDA, CDR2 SQIVND (reference sequence). CDR3: CASSIRTGLAEEQYF. DNA for the CDR3: TGTGCCAGTAGTATCCGAACGGGACTAGCGGAAGAGCAGTACTTC.

This clone was found once. CDR3 amino acids: CASSQGWLAKSEQYF. CDR3 in DNA: TGCGCCAGCAGCCAAGGTTGGCTAGCGAAGAGCGAGCAGTACTTC. The V call is TRBV4-1, the J call TRBJ2-7, with D possibly matching TRBD2 (6 bases). CDR1 and CDR2 (germline): MGHRA, YSYEKL. This CDR3 has 15 amino acids. Trimming stripped 1 base from V and 6 bases from J, with 16 bases between.

The V gene is TRBV28, the J gene TRBJ1-1, with 8 bases identical to TRBD1. Germline loops: CDR1 MDHEN, CDR2 SYDVKM. The CDR3 is 14 amino acids. V dropped 2 bases and J dropped 5; count of bases not matched to a gene: 4. The CDR3 nucleotides read TGTGCCAGCAGTTTACGGACAGGGCGGACTGAAGCTTTCTTT. Protein sequence: CASSLRTGRTEAFF.

The chain employs TRBV3-1 (or the pseudogene TRBV3-2) and TRBJ2-5; the match to TRBD2 covers 7 bases. The germline V gene has CDR1 LGHDT and CDR2 YNNKEL (reference sequence). V lost 3 bases to trimming and J lost 9 bases; unmatched junction nucleotides: 13. CDR3 length: 15 amino acids. This chain's CDR3 is CASSQGTSFGGAQYF. CDR3 nucleotide sequence: TGTGCCAGCAGCCAGGGGACCAGCTTTGGGGGGGCCCAGTACTTC.

The chain employs TRBV27 and TRBJ2-7; D is perhaps TRBD2 (6 bases). The germline V gene has CDR1 MNHEY and CDR2 SMNVEV (reference sequence). CDR3 length equals 12 residues. V was shortened by 6 bases and J by 6 bases, with 12 bases between the two germline ends. CDR3 in DNA: TGTGCCAGCAGCCCTCGGGGGAGCGAGCAGTACTTC. Translating gives CASSPRGSEQYF.

As to this clone: This sample also contains other DNA sequences that code for the same CDR3. CDR3 in amino acids: CASSEVGGTYEQYF. The CDR3 nucleotides read TGTGCCAGCAGTGAAGTAGGCGGTACCTACGAGCAGTACTTC. The rearrangement joins TRBV6-1 to TRBJ2-7; no firm D call. V was trimmed by 1 base and J by 2 bases, leaving 9 bases between them. Germline CDR1 reads MNHNS; CDR2 reads SASEGT. This CDR3 is built from 14 residues.

This chain joins TRBV10-3 and TRBJ2-7; no clear D. The CDR3 has 11 amino acids. V lost 7 bases, J lost 10 bases, and 14 bases lay in between. Germline CDR1 ENHRY, CDR2 SYGVKD. CDR3 nucleotide sequence: TGTGCCATCATTTGTTCCAGGTGCCAGTACTTC. This codes for CAIICSRCQYF.

The chain combines TRBV10-3 with TRBJ2-1, with D tentatively TRBD2 (5 bases). The CDR3 totals 16 residues. V lost 3 bases and J 7 bases, leaving 19 bases between the germline ends. Germline V CDR1 and CDR2: ENHRY, SYGVKD. The chain's CDR3 is CAISESRERIRNEQFF. DNA for the CDR3: TGTGCCATCAGTGAATCGAGGGAGAGGATTCGGAATGAGCAGTTCTTC.

This rearrangement joins TRBV24-1 to TRBJ1-6; weak D call: TRBD1 (6 bases). Per germline, CDR1 KGHDR and CDR2 SFDVKD. V gave up 4 bases and J gave up 7 bases, with 10 bases separating them. The CDR3 has 14 amino acids. This CDR3 is CATSENQGNSPLHF. CDR3 sequence (DNA): TGTGCCACCAGTGAGAATCAGGGGAATTCACCCCTCCACTTT.

The chain joins TRBV21-1 to TRBJ2-2; the table's D call, TRBD1, has no DNA check behind it. TRBV21-1 is annotated as a pseudogene. This CDR3 is built from 15 residues. The CDR3 nucleotides are TGTGCCAGCAGCAAAAATGATCCCTCCAGCGGGGAGCTGTTTTTT. Protein sequence: CASSKNDPSSGELFF.

The rearrangement uses TRBV6-2 or TRBV6-3 and TRBJ2-3; D unclear. The ends were cut back, 0 bases at V and 2 bases at J, with 12 bases in the middle. This CDR3 is built from 16 residues. CDR1 and CDR2 from the germline V gene are MNHEY and SVGEGT. This chain's CDR3 is CASSYSILAATDTQYF. The CDR3 DNA is TGTGCCAGCAGTTACTCCATACTGGCGGCCACAGATACGCAGTATTTT.

This clone was found once. In this CDR3 the conserved last residue, phenylalanine or tryptophan, is missing, so a read error is likely. The J gene is TRBJ2-2, the V gene TRBV2; a weak D match, TRBD2 (6 bases). Germline-derived CDR1 and CDR2 are SNHLY and FYNNEI. Trimming pared 7 bases from V and 5 bases from J, leaving 23 bases between. The length of the CDR3 is 17 residues. CDR3 amino acids: CASIRDSRAKITGELFL. CDR3 nucleotide sequence: TGTGCCAGCATCCGGGACTCCCGGGCTAAAATTACCGGGGAGCTGTTTCTT.

The chain carries TRBV7-2 and TRBJ1-5; D remains ambiguous. The germline CDR1 and CDR2 sequences are SGHTA and FQGNSA. The CDR3 runs to 13 residues. Trimming took off 1 base at V and 7 bases at J, with 8 bases between the two ends. The CDR3 DNA sequence: TGTGCCAGCAGCTTAGATGGAGGCCAGCCCCAGCATTTT. Its protein is CASSLDGGQPQHF.

This clone was detected a few times. This chain links TRBV7-9 with TRBJ2-7; TRBD2 matches at 7 bases. CDR3 size: 16 residues. Germline CDR1 SEHNR, CDR2 FQNEAQ (reference sequence). The V and J ends lost 4 bases and 3 bases, in that order; junction bases with no gene match: 12. CDR3 residues: CASSSTSGGYRYEQYF. CDR3 bases: TGTGCCAGCAGCTCCACCTCGGGAGGCTACCGCTACGAGCAGTACTTC. Complete variable domain (other parts from reference TRBV7-9 and TRBJ2-7): DTGVSQNPRHKITKRGQNVTFRCDPISEHNRLYWYRQTLGQGPEFLTYFQNEAQLEKSRLLSDRFSAERPKGSFSTLEIQRTEQGDSAMYLCASSSTSGGYRYEQYFGPGTRLTVT.

The J gene is TRBJ1-5, the V gene TRBV28; D possibly corresponds to TRBD1 (6 bases). V gave up 11 bases and J gave up 5 bases, with 19 bases separating them. CDR1 and CDR2 from the germline V gene are MDHEN and SYDVKM. The CDR3 has 14 residues. CDR3 sequence (DNA): TGTGCCTCCCTGGGGGGGCGCCTTTATCAGCCCCAGCATTTT. Translation: CASLGGRLYQPQHF.